These 15 T cell receptor beta chains share one sample of origin, sequenced in a study of read filtering for tumor transcriptome and immune sequencing (dated by TCRdb to the early 2020s). TCRdb lists the instrument as Illumina HiSeq 4000. Starting from approximately 0.4 ug RNA, TCR libraries were constructed with the Immunoverse kit using molecular barcoded adaptors that cover the alpha/delta and beta/gamma chains. TCRdb trimmed the raw reads at Q25, called clones with MiXCR and kept productive beta chains. Rows with one shared CDR3 protein collapse into an entry with the most common genes and DNA. For this sample there are approximately 150,000 distinct CDR3 sequences; less than 15% appear just once. Clones ranked in the top ten supply 6.5% to 9% of the sample. The sample taken for sequencing was a population of CD138-negative cells sorted from bone marrow. Sample cell subset or site, as interpreted from the label and publication: bone marrow mononuclear cells depleted of CD138+ plasma/myeloma cells by negative magnetic selection. The receptors derive from a donor over 35 with multiple myeloma.

The table lists this clonotype with many counts. This sequence joins TRBV12-3 or TRBV12-4 and TRBJ1-2; no definite D call. The V end lost 5 bases, the J end lost 4 bases, and 14 bases lay between the germline ends. This CDR3 region has 14 residues. The CDR3 sequence is CASSPRRAGYGYTF. The DNA of the CDR3 is TGTGCCAGCAGTCCCCGACGGGCCGGCTATGGCTACACCTTC.

This clonotype was picked up many times. CDR3 protein: CASSRDRDRIYNEQFF. In nucleotides, the CDR3 is TGTGCCAGCAGCCGAGACCGGGACAGGATCTACAATGAGCAGTTCTTC. This rearrangement joins TRBV14 to TRBJ2-1; 8 nucleotides match TRBD1. Germline assignment: CDR1 SGHDN and CDR2 FVKESK. V lost 4 bases, J lost 3 bases, and 8 bases stayed unmatched. The CDR3 spans 16 residues.

This clonotype came up many times. This chain joins TRBV29-1 and TRBJ2-5; D gene unclear. V was cut by 7 bases and J by 3 bases, with 12 bases left in between. From germline, CDR1 is SQVTM and CDR2 ANQGSEA. The CDR3 length is 12 residues. The CDR3: CSARRLEETQYF. The CDR3 DNA reads as TGCAGCGCCCGGCGACTGGAAGAGACCCAGTACTTC.

This clonotype was found once. A much larger clone sits a single nucleotide away, making a read error possible. V is TRBV7-9 and J is TRBJ2-7, with D maybe TRBD1 (5 bases). The germline CDR1 and CDR2 sequences are SEHNR and FQNEAQ (reference sequence). V was pared by 4 bases and J by 0 bases, with 10 bases between. The CDR3 runs to 14 residues. This CDR3 is CASSSHRSSYEQYF. CDR3 sequence (DNA): TGTGCCAGCAGCTCCCACAGGTCCTCCTACGAGCAGTACTTC.

This clonotype was observed a few times. The CDR3 loop is CASSYAGTGELFF. The CDR3 DNA reads as TGTGCCAGCAGTTACGCGGGGACCGGGGAGCTGTTTTTT. The rearrangement links TRBV6-2 or TRBV6-3 to TRBJ2-2; D may be TRBD2 (6 bases). This CDR3 region has 13 residues. The V end lost 2 bases, the J end lost 5 bases, and 6 bases lay between the germline ends. Germline loops: CDR1 MNHEY, CDR2 SVGEGT.

This clonotype was seen ten or more times. The rearrangement joins TRBV20-1 to TRBJ1-1, with no clear D. The V end lost 2 bases, the J end lost 0 bases, and 7 bases lay between the germline ends. The germline V gene has CDR1 DFQATT and CDR2 SNEGSKA (reference sequence). This CDR3 spans 13 amino acids. The CDR3 DNA is TGCAGTGCTAGATTACCTTTGAACACTGAAGCTTTCTTT. Residues: CSARLPLNTEAFF.

This clonotype was observed at least ten times. This chain connects TRBV7-2 to TRBJ2-5; the D is unclear. The CDR3 runs to 15 residues. Trimming stripped 0 bases from V and 4 bases from J, with 12 bases between. Germline assignment: CDR1 SGHTA and CDR2 FQGNSA. The CDR3 sequence is CASSLALGLGETQYF. The CDR3 DNA follows: TGTGCCAGCAGCTTAGCGCTAGGATTGGGAGAGACCCAGTACTTC.

This clonotype was observed a handful of times. The chain joins TRBV20-1 to TRBJ2-1; a weak D match, TRBD1 (5 bases). The V gene's germline CDR1 is DFQATT and CDR2 SNEGSKA (reference sequence). CDR3 length: 12 residues. V dropped 6 bases and J dropped 9 bases, with 15 bases sitting between them. DNA of the CDR3: TGCAGTGCCCGGGTCAGGGCTCTTGAGCAGTTCTTC. This encodes CSARVRALEQFF.

The genes are TRBV20-1 and TRBJ2-2, with D perhaps assigned TRBD1 or TRBD2 (5 bases each). Germline CDR1 and CDR2: DFQATT and SNEGSKA (reference sequence). V was trimmed by 4 bases and J by 7 bases, leaving 16 bases between them. This CDR3 spans 14 amino acids. The CDR3 DNA reads TGCAGTGCTAAGGCGACGGAGAGGGGCGGGGAGCTGTTTTTT. Its translation: CSAKATERGGELFF.

This clonotype was counted only a few times. The chain couples TRBV30 to TRBJ2-1; either TRBD1 or TRBD2 may fit D (6 bases each). Germline CDR1 reads GTSNPN; CDR2 reads SVGIG (reference sequence). The CDR3 contains 14 residues. V shed 5 bases and J shed 8 bases, with 19 bases lying between them. In DNA form, the CDR3 reads TGTGCCTGGTTCCCGGGCCCCCGGGGGCATGAGCAGTTCTTC. It encodes CAWFPGPRGHEQFF.

This clonotype was seen a handful of times. At one end the junction does not follow the germline gene, possibly because of a read error. V gene TRBV7-9 combines with J gene TRBJ1-1; D gene ambiguous. The CDR3 is made up of 12 amino acids. The germline gives CDR1 SEHNR, CDR2 FQNEAQ (reference sequence). The CDR3 coding sequence is TGTGCCAGCAGCTTAACCGTCACTGATGCTTTCTTT. Translated, it gives CASSLTVTDAFF.

This clonotype was seen a handful of times. The chain has TRBV24-1 and TRBJ2-5; D possibly corresponds to TRBD1 (7 bases). CDR3 length: 17 amino acids. The V gene lost 3 bases and the J gene lost 5 bases, with 21 bases spanning the gap. Germline V gene sequence: CDR1 KGHDR, CDR2 SFDVKD. CDR3 protein: CATSDPRRQGSGETQYF. CDR3 bases: TGTGCCACCAGTGATCCCCGACGACAGGGCAGCGGGGAGACCCAGTACTTC.

V and J are TRBV11-2 and TRBJ2-1; D remains unclear. The CDR3 spans 14 residues. V shed 6 bases and J shed 10 bases, with 19 bases lying between them. The germline gives CDR1 SGHAT, CDR2 FQNNGV. The CDR3 DNA reads as TGTGCCAGCAGATTACTGACCGGGCCAGGCGAGCAGTTCTTC. It is translated as CASRLLTGPGEQFF.

Many counts were recorded for this clonotype. The chain's CDR3 is CASSRSLAGYEQYF. The CDR3 region has the DNA TGTGCCAGCAGTAGAAGTCTAGCGGGCTACGAGCAGTACTTC. The chain couples TRBV6-2 or TRBV6-3 to TRBJ2-7; TRBD2 aligns across 8 bases. With V trimmed by 5 bases and J by 3 bases, 6 bases remained unmatched. The CDR3 has 14 residues. In germline, CDR1 is MNHEY, CDR2 SVGEGT.

V gene TRBV13 combines with J gene TRBJ2-7, with TRBD1 matching over 9 bases. Germline V gene lookup returns CDR1 PRHDT and CDR2 FYEKMQ (reference sequence). With V trimmed by 5 bases and J by 5 bases, 7 bases remained unmatched. The CDR3 is 14 amino acids. CDR3 sequence (DNA): TGTGCCAGCAGCCCCCGACAGGGGGGGAACGAGCAGTACTTC. Translating it yields CASSPRQGGNEQYF.